This T cell receptor beta chain was captured in a study of control samples from healthy donors and cancer patients. Assay: immunoSEQ multiplex PCR; the TCRdb copy retains only in-frame clones and omits some. The repertoire consists of about 80,000 clones, with 84% occurring once and the leading ten covering around 10%. Germline V CDR1 and CDR2: MNHEY, SVGAGI. V lost 4 bases to trimming and J lost 2 bases, with 12 bases between them. The CDR3 totals 15 residues. The sequence was collected from a man in his 60s with head and neck cancer. V and J are TRBV6-5 and TRBJ1-3, with no clear D. Sequencing input: PBMCs. Here the CDR3 reads CASSSSRFAGNTIYF. CDR3 DNA sequence: TGTGCCAGCAGTTCTTCTAGATTCGCTGGAAACACCATATATTTT.